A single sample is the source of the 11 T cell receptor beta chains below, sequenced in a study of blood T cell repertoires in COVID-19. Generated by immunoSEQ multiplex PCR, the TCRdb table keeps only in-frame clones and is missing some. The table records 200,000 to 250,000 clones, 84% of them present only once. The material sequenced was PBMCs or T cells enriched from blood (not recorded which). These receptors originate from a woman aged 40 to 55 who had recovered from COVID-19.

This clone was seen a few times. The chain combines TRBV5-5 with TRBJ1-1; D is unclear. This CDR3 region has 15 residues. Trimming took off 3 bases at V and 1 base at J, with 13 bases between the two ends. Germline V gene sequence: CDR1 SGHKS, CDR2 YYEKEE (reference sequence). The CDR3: CASSSSAVRNTEAFF. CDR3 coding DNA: TGTGCCAGCAGCTCCAGCGCCGTAAGGAACACTGAAGCTTTCTTT.

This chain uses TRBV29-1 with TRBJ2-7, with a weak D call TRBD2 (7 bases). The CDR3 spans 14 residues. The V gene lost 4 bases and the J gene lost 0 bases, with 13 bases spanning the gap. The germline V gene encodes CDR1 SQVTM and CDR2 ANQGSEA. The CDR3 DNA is TGCAGCGTTGGGGGGGGCAGCAGCTCCTACGAGCAGTACTTC. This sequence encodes CSVGGGSSSYEQYF.

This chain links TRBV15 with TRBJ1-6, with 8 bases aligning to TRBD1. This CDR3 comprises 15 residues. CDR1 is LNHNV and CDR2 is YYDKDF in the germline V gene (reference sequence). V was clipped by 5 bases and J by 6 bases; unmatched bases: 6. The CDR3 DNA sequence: TGTGCCACCAGCGATCCAGGACAGGGTAATTCACCCCTCCACTTT. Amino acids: CATSDPGQGNSPLHF.

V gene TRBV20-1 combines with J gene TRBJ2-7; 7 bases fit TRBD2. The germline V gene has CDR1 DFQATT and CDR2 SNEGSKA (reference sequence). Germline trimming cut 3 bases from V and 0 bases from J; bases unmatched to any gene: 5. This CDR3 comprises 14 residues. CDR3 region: CSASLRESSYEQYF. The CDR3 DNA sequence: TGCAGTGCTAGTTTGCGGGAGAGCTCCTACGAGCAGTACTTC.

Written as DNA, the CDR3 is TGTGCCACCAGTGAGAGGACAGGGAGTAGGTCCTACAATGAGCAGTTCTTC. It yields the protein CATSERTGSRSYNEQFF. V and J are TRBV24-1 and TRBJ2-1; 8 bases agree with TRBD1. The length of the CDR3 is 17 residues. J lost 1 base, V lost 4 bases, and 8 bases had no gene match. Germline CDR1 KGHDR, CDR2 SFDVKD.

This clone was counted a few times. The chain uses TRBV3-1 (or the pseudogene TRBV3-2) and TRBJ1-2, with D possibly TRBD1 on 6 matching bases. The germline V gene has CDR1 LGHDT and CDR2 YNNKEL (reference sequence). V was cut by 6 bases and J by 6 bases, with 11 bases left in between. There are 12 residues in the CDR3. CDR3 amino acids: CASSWGGNGYTF. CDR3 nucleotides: TGTGCCAGCAGTTGGGGGGGCAATGGCTACACCTTC.

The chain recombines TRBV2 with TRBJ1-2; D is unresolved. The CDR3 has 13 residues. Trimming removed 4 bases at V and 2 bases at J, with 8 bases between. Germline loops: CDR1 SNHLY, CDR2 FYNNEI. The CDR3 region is CASSAGRNYGYTF. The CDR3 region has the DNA TGTGCCAGCAGTGCCGGCAGGAACTATGGCTACACCTTC.

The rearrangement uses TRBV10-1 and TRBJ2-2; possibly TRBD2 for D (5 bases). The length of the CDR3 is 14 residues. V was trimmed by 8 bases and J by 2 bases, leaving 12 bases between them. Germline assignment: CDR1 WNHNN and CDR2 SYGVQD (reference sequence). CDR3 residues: CASGAAANTGELFF. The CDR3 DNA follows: TGCGCCAGCGGAGCAGCGGCCAACACCGGGGAGCTGTTTTTT.

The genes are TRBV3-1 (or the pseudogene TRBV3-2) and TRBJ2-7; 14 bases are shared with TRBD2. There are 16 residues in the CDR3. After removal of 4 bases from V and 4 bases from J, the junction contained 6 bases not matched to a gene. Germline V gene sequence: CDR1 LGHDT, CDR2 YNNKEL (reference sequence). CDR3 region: CASSRGTSGSSYEQYF. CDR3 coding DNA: TGTGCCAGCAGCCGTGGGACTAGCGGGAGTTCATACGAGCAGTACTTC.

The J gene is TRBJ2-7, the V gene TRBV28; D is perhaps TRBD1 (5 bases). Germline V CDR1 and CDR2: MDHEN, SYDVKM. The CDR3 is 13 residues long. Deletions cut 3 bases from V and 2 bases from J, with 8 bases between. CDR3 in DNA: TGTGCCAGCAGTTTGGGGCGGACCTACGAGCAGTACTTC. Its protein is CASSLGRTYEQYF.

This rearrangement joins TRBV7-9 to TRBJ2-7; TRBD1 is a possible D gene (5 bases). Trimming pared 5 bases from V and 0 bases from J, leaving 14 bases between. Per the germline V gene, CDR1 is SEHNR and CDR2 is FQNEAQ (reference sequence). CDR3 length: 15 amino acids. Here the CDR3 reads CASSAAGPFSYEQYF. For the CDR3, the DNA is TGTGCCAGCAGCGCAGCAGGGCCCTTCTCCTACGAGCAGTACTTC.